These 32 T cell receptor beta chains share one sample of origin, sequenced in a study of blood T cell repertoires in COVID-19. This table comes from immunoSEQ multiplex PCR, and its TCRdb copy is limited to in-frame clones, with some not included. The sample lists roughly 400,000 clones, about 88% occurring once. The material sequenced was PBMCs or T cells enriched from blood (not recorded which). The receptor set was obtained from a woman aged 18-29 years who had been exposed to COVID-19.

V and J are TRBV12-3 or TRBV12-4 and TRBJ1-2; unclear D gene. Trimming stripped 7 bases from V and 7 bases from J, with 13 bases between. CDR3 size: 12 residues. The CDR3 DNA follows: TGTGCCAGCAACGACCTAGTGGGTGGCTACACCTTC. Translated: CASNDLVGGYTF.

The genes are TRBV28 and TRBJ2-5; D not certain. The V end was cut by 8 bases, the J end by 4 bases, with 17 bases between. In germline, CDR1 is MDHEN, CDR2 SYDVKM. CDR3 length: 14 amino acids. The DNA for the CDR3 is TGTGCCAGCGCCAGGTTTGTGGGTGCAGAGACCCAGTACTTC. This codes for CASARFVGAETQYF.

The rearrangement joins TRBV5-6 to TRBJ1-6, with unresolved D. The V end was cut by 4 bases, the J end by 0 bases, with 8 bases between. CDR1 and CDR2 (germline): SGHDT, YYEEEE. CDR3 length equals 15 residues. In DNA form, the CDR3 reads TGTGCCAGCAGCCCTCGGTACTCCTATAATTCACCCCTCCACTTT. Protein: CASSPRYSYNSPLHF.

The V call is TRBV27, the J call TRBJ2-5; the match to TRBD2 covers 8 bases. This CDR3 has 14 residues. With 6 bases clipped from V and 3 bases from J, the junction kept 6 bases outside the gene matches. Germline CDR1 reads MNHEY; CDR2 reads SMNVEV (reference sequence). CDR3 nucleotide sequence: TGTGCCAGCAGGATAATCGGGGGGGAAGAGACCCAGTACTTC. Amino acid sequence: CASRIIGGEETQYF.

The V gene is TRBV6-1, the J gene TRBJ1-2; 7 nucleotides agree with TRBD1. From germline, CDR1 is MNHNS and CDR2 SASEGT. J was trimmed by 8 bases and V by 0 bases; bases with no gene match: 9. CDR3 length equals 15 residues. CDR3 sequence reads: CASSEAPTGARGYTF. The CDR3 DNA sequence: TGTGCCAGCAGTGAAGCCCCCACAGGGGCCCGAGGCTACACCTTC.

The chain joins TRBV7-9 to TRBJ1-2; D might be TRBD1 (5 bases). Germline CDR1 and CDR2: SEHNR and FQNEAQ (reference sequence). CDR3 size: 14 residues. The germline V and J ends were trimmed by 5 bases and 6 bases, with 16 bases remaining between them. The CDR3 loop is CASSPNTQGNGYTF. The CDR3 bases are TGTGCCAGCAGCCCTAATACGCAGGGTAATGGCTACACCTTC.

As regards this clone: Other nucleotide sequences in the sample specify the same CDR3. This chain joins TRBV28 and TRBJ1-1; TRBD1 might be the D (5 bases). Trimming removed 2 bases at V and 0 bases at J, with 7 bases between. There are 14 residues in the CDR3. Germline values: CDR1 MDHEN, CDR2 SYDVKM. The CDR3 DNA sequence: TGTGCCAGCAGTTTACAGGGCATGAACACTGAAGCTTTCTTT. Its protein is CASSLQGMNTEAFF.

The chain has TRBV5-4 and TRBJ1-5, with 11 bases identical to TRBD1. Germline assignment: CDR1 SGHNT and CDR2 YYREEE (reference sequence). The CDR3 length is 16 residues. V shed 4 bases and J 5 bases; nucleotides not matched to a gene: 8. In DNA form, the CDR3 reads TGTGCCAGCAGCCCTAGCCCGGGACAGGGGGATCAGCCCCAGCATTTT. It is translated as CASSPSPGQGDQPQHF.

Points on this clone: The sample carries other DNA sequences with the same CDR3. J is TRBJ1-3 and V is TRBV28; 7 bases align to TRBD1. With 2 bases clipped from V and 4 bases from J, the junction kept 2 bases outside the gene matches. CDR1 and CDR2 from the germline V gene are MDHEN and SYDVKM. The CDR3 length is 14 residues. The DNA for the CDR3 is TGTGCCAGCAGTTTAGACAGGGTCGGAAACACCATATATTTT. Its protein product is CASSLDRVGNTIYF.

The CDR3 reads CASSYQGGTNEKLFF. The DNA for the CDR3 is TGTGCCAGCAGCTACCAGGGTGGCACTAATGAAAAACTGTTTTTT. The genes are TRBV5-4 and TRBJ1-4, with TRBD1 as a possible D gene (5 bases). In germline, CDR1 is SGHNT, CDR2 YYREEE (reference sequence). V lost 3 bases, J lost 2 bases, and 11 bases lay in between. The CDR3 consists of 15 residues.

The chain recombines TRBV4-1 with TRBJ2-1; TRBD2 aligns across 7 bases. J was trimmed by 0 bases and V by 4 bases; bases with no gene match: 6. The germline V gene encodes CDR1 MGHRA and CDR2 YSYEKL. The CDR3 runs to 16 residues. CDR3 in DNA: TGCGCCAGCAGCCTGACTAGCCTAGTCTCCTACAATGAGCAGTTCTTC. It is translated as CASSLTSLVSYNEQFF.

The rearrangement joins TRBV6-2 or TRBV6-3 to TRBJ2-7; 10 nucleotides align to TRBD1. The CDR3 contains 15 residues. Germline values: CDR1 MNHEY, CDR2 SVGEGT. V trimming: 4 bases; J trimming: 3 bases; junction bases outside the gene matches: 6. CDR3 nucleotide sequence: TGTGCCAGCAGTTGGTCCGGGACAGGGGTCTACGAGCAGTACTTC. Residues: CASSWSGTGVYEQYF.

The chain employs TRBV2 and TRBJ1-6; D call uncertain. The CDR3 sequence is 14 residues long. Looked up from germline, CDR1 is SNHLY and CDR2 is FYNNEI. V shed 8 bases and J shed 16 bases, with 24 bases lying between them. CDR3 sequence: CASLLPGHGKLLHF. The DNA of the CDR3 is TGTGCCAGCCTCCTCCCGGGCCACGGGAAGTTGCTCCACTTT.

The chain couples TRBV4-2 to TRBJ1-2, with TRBD1 matching over 10 bases. V lost 2 bases and J lost 4; bases outside the gene matches: 7. This CDR3 contains 16 residues. Germline loops: CDR1 LGHNA, CDR2 YNFKEQ. This CDR3 reads CASSQPGTGEVYGYTF. For the CDR3, the DNA is TGTGCCAGCAGCCAACCGGGGACAGGGGAAGTCTATGGCTACACCTTC.

The chain is built from TRBV3-1 (or the pseudogene TRBV3-2) and TRBJ2-1; TRBD2 aligns across 12 bases. V lost 4 bases to trimming and J lost 8 bases; unmatched junction nucleotides: 6. The germline V gene has CDR1 LGHDT and CDR2 YNNKEL (reference sequence). The CDR3 length is 15 residues. The CDR3 nucleotides read TGTGCCAGCAGCCCCACGGGACTAGCGGGTGATGAGCAGTTCTTC. It yields the protein CASSPTGLAGDEQFF.

The chain combines TRBV10-1 with TRBJ2-7; D possibly corresponds to TRBD1 (6 bases). From germline, CDR1 is WNHNN and CDR2 SYGVQD (reference sequence). Deletions cut 2 bases from V and 5 bases from J, with 19 bases between. The CDR3 is 16 residues long. The CDR3 here is CASSETLSQGINEQYF. The CDR3 nucleotides are TGCGCCAGCAGTGAGACTCTGTCACAGGGTATCAACGAGCAGTACTTC.

V gene TRBV19 combines with J gene TRBJ1-6, with a weak D call TRBD1 (6 bases). V was shortened by 3 bases and J by 10 bases, with 16 bases between the two germline ends. Germline V lookup: CDR1 LNHDA, CDR2 SQIVND (reference sequence). The CDR3 extends over 15 amino acids. The CDR3 is CASSITGILRSPLHF. The DNA for the CDR3 is TGTGCCAGTAGTATTACAGGGATTCTACGATCACCCCTCCACTTT.

The V and J genes are TRBV15 and TRBJ2-3, with unresolved D. The germline V gene encodes CDR1 LNHNV and CDR2 YYDKDF (reference sequence). The CDR3 length is 14 residues. V was trimmed by 0 bases and J by 9 bases, leaving 13 bases between them. The CDR3 region is CATSRDRASLTQYF. As DNA, the CDR3 is TGTGCCACCAGCAGAGATCGAGCTTCTCTGACGCAGTATTTT.

This clone appeared a single time. V usage is TRBV7-2 and J usage is TRBJ2-1; 11 bases fit TRBD1. The germline V gene has CDR1 SGHTA and CDR2 FQGNSA. The CDR3 totals 14 residues. With 5 bases clipped from V and 7 bases from J, the junction kept 4 bases outside the gene matches. DNA of the CDR3: TGTGCCAGCAGCAAGGACAGGGGGCTGAATGAGCAGTTCTTC. Protein: CASSKDRGLNEQFF.

This chain joins TRBV29-1 and TRBJ2-1; D gene unclear. The CDR3 has 13 residues. Per germline, CDR1 SQVTM and CDR2 ANQGSEA. Deletions cut 4 bases from V and 7 bases from J, with 14 bases between. The CDR3 DNA is TGCAGCGTTGGCTGGCTAGAGGTTAATGAGCAGTTCTTC. This codes for CSVGWLEVNEQFF.

The chain couples TRBV30 to TRBJ2-7, with D possibly matching TRBD1 (6 bases). V was cut by 0 bases and J by 0 bases, with 9 bases left in between. The CDR3 sequence is 14 residues long. Germline CDR1 reads GTSNPN; CDR2 reads SVGIG (reference sequence). The CDR3 DNA reads TGTGCCTGGAGTGTCCAAGGGGGCTCCTACGAGCAGTACTTC. Its translation: CAWSVQGGSYEQYF.

The chain joins TRBV18 to TRBJ2-7; unclear D gene. V lost 3 bases and J lost 3, with 6 bases in between. Per germline, CDR1 KGHSH and CDR2 LQKENI. This CDR3 comprises 12 residues. CDR3 sequence (DNA): TGTGCCAGCTCACCGCAGGACTACGAGCAGTACTTC. Protein: CASSPQDYEQYF.

This clone was observed a single time. The rearrangement joins TRBV6-2 or TRBV6-3 to TRBJ2-5; 11 bases agree with TRBD2. CDR1 is MNHEY, CDR2 SVGEGT, per germline. Trimming removed 2 bases from V and 1 base from J; junction bases left unmatched: 12. This CDR3 spans 19 amino acids. The CDR3 DNA reads TGTGCCAGCAGTTACCCCCGACGGGGCCTAGCGGGGGGCCAAGAGACCCAGTACTTC. It encodes CASSYPRRGLAGGQETQYF.

The chain is built from TRBV21-1 and TRBJ2-3; whether TRBD2, the table's D call, matches the DNA was not checked. TRBV21-1 is labeled a pseudogene. This CDR3 spans 16 amino acids. The CDR3 DNA sequence: TGTGCCAGCAGCAAAGGTAGCGGGGCCAGCACAGATACGCAGTATTTT. Translating it yields CASSKGSGASTDTQYF.

The chain links TRBV7-9 to TRBJ2-5; 12 bases line up with TRBD2. The junction had 12 bases not matched to a gene; V was cut back by 5 bases and J by 2 bases. Germline V lookup: CDR1 SEHNR, CDR2 FQNEAQ (reference sequence). There are 18 residues in the CDR3. CDR3 in amino acids: CASSPNPGLAGPQETQYF. CDR3 nucleotide sequence: TGTGCCAGCAGCCCCAATCCGGGACTAGCGGGTCCACAAGAGACCCAGTACTTC.

The chain uses TRBV2 and TRBJ1-2; 9 bases line up with TRBD1. CDR3 length: 15 residues. Germline V gene sequence: CDR1 SNHLY, CDR2 FYNNEI. V dropped 4 bases and J dropped 7; count of bases not matched to a gene: 10. For the CDR3, the DNA is TGTGCCAGCAGTGTTCAACAGGGGGCGCGTTCTGGCTACACCTTC. Protein product: CASSVQQGARSGYTF.

The chain carries TRBV12-3 or TRBV12-4 and TRBJ1-2, with 8 bases fitting TRBD1. V shed 8 bases and J 13 bases; nucleotides not matched to a gene: 9. This CDR3 comprises 11 residues. CDR3 DNA sequence: TGTGCCAGCGGGACAGGCACATGGGGCACCTTC. Translated, it gives CASGTGTWGTF.

The rearrangement links TRBV5-4 to TRBJ2-4, with a tentative D call TRBD1 (6 bases). The CDR3 has 16 amino acids. Trimming took 5 bases from V and 0 from J, leaving 15 bases between them. Germline V gives CDR1 SGHNT, CDR2 YYREEE (reference sequence). This CDR3 reads CASRFGTNLAKNIQYF. The CDR3, as DNA: TGTGCCAGCAGATTTGGGACAAACCTAGCCAAAAACATTCAGTACTTC.

This clone occurred once. The chain employs TRBV6-2 or TRBV6-3 and TRBJ2-2; 11 nucleotides agree with TRBD2. The CDR3 totals 16 residues. J gave up 7 bases and V 4 bases, and 8 bases lay outside the gene matches. Germline values: CDR1 MNHEY, CDR2 SVGEGT. For the CDR3, the DNA is TGTGCCAGCAGTTCCAGACTAGCGGGGTGGGTCGGGGAGCTGTTTTTT. Translating it yields CASSSRLAGWVGELFF.

The chain has TRBV28 and TRBJ2-7, with 7 nucleotides matching TRBD2. From germline, CDR1 is MDHEN and CDR2 SYDVKM. The CDR3 covers 13 residues. After removal of 7 bases from V and 4 bases from J, the junction contained 7 bases not matched to a gene. CDR3 DNA sequence: TGTGCCAGCACCCCTGGGGGGGAATACGAGCAGTACTTC. It yields the protein CASTPGGEYEQYF.

J is TRBJ2-4 and V is TRBV19; 7 bases agree with TRBD2. Germline V CDR1 and CDR2: LNHDA, SQIVND (reference sequence). The CDR3 totals 15 residues. The J segment lost 2 bases and the V segment lost 3 bases, leaving 4 bases of the junction unmatched. Here the CDR3 DNA reads TGTGCCAGTAGTATGACAGCGGGAACCAAAAACATTCAGTACTTC. This codes for CASSMTAGTKNIQYF.

This clone was seen a few times. This sample includes further DNA sequences coding for the same CDR3. The chain carries TRBV3-1 (or the pseudogene TRBV3-2) and TRBJ1-2, with D perhaps matching TRBD1 (6 bases). The V gene's germline CDR1 is LGHDT and CDR2 YNNKEL (reference sequence). The CDR3 spans 14 residues. The V gene lost 3 bases and the J gene lost 7 bases, with 15 bases spanning the gap. The CDR3 DNA reads as TGTGCCAGCAGCCACATCCGGGGAGGGGGTGGCTACACCTTC. Its protein is CASSHIRGGGGYTF.